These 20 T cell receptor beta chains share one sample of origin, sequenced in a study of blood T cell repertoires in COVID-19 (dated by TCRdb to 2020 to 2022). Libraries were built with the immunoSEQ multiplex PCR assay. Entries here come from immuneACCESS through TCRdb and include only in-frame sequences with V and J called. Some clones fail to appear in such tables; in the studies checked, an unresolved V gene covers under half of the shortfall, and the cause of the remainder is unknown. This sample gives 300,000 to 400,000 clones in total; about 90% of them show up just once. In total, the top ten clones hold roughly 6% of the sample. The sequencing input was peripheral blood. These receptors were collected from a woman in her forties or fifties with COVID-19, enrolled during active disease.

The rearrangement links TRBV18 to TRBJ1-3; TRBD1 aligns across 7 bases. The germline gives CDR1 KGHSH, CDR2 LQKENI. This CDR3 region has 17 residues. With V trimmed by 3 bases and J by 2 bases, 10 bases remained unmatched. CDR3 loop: CASSPTRLQGTGNTIYF. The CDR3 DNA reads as TGTGCCAGCTCACCGACGCGACTACAGGGGACTGGAAACACCATATATTTT. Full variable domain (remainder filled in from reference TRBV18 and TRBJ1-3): NAGVMQNPRHLVRRRGQEARLRCSPMKGHSHVYWYRQLPEEGLKFMVYLQKENIIDESGMPKERFSAEFPKEGPSILRIQQVVRGDSAAYFCASSPTRLQGTGNTIYFGEGSWLTVV.

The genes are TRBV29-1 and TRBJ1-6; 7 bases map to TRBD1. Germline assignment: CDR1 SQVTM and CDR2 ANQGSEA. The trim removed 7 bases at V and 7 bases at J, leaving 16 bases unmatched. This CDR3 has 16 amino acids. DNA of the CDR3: TGCAGCGCCCGGACAGGACGAGGAGGGGCGAATTCACCCCTCCACTTT. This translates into CSARTGRGGANSPLHF.

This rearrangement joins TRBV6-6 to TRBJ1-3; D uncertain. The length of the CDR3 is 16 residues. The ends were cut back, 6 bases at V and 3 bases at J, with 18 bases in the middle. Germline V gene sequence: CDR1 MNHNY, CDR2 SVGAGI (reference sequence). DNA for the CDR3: TGTGCCAGCAGCCACCAAGGAGCCCGTAGTGGAAACACCATATATTTT. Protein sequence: CASSHQGARSGNTIYF.

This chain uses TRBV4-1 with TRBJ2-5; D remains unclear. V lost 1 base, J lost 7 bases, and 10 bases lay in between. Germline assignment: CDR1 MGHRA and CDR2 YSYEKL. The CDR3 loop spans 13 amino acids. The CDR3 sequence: CASSQVGTTTQYF. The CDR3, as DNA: TGCGCCAGCAGCCAAGTTGGCACCACGACCCAGTACTTC.

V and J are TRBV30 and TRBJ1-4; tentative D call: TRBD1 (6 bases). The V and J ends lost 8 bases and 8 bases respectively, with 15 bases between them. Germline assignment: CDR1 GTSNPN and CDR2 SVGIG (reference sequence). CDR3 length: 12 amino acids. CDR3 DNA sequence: TGTGCCACCACCTTTAGGGGGGAAAAACTGTTTTTT. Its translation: CATTFRGEKLFF.

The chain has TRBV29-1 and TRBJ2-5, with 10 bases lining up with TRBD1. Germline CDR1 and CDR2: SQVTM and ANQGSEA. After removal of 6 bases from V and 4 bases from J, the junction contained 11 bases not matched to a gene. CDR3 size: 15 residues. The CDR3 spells CSVGGQGGGSETQYF. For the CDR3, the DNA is TGCAGCGTGGGAGGACAGGGGGGAGGATCAGAGACCCAGTACTTC.

In DNA form, the CDR3 reads TGTGCCAGTAGTATCACCGGGAGCAATGAGCAGTTCTTC. Translated: CASSITGSNEQFF. The chain carries TRBV19 and TRBJ2-1; D is possibly TRBD2 (6 bases). CDR3 length: 13 amino acids. V lost 3 bases and J lost 6, with 9 bases in between. The V gene's germline CDR1 is LNHDA and CDR2 SQIVND (reference sequence).

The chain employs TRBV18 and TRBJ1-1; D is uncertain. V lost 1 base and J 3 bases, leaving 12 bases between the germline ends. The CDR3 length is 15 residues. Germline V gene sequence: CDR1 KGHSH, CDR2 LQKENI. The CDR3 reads CASSPLPQRDTEAFF. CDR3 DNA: TGTGCCAGCTCACCACTTCCCCAGCGGGACACTGAAGCTTTCTTT.

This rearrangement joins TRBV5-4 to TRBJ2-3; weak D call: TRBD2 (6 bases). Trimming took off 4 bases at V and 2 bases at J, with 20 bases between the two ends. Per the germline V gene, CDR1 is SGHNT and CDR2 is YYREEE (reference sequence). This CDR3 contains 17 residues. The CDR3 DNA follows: TGTGCCAGCAGCCCGCCCCGACTAGGTCCCCTCACAGATACGCAGTATTTT. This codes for CASSPPRLGPLTDTQYF.

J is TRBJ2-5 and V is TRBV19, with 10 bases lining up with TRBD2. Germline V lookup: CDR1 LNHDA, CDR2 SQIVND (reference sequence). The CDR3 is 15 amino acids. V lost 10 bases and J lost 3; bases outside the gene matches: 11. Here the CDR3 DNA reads TGTGCCACCAAAAACACACTAGCGGGGAAAGAGACCCAGTACTTC. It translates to CATKNTLAGKETQYF.

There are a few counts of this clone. As DNA, the CDR3 is TGTGCCAGCAGCGCACCGGGACAGATACTCTATGGCTACACCTTC. Encoded protein: CASSAPGQILYGYTF. The chain joins TRBV5-6 to TRBJ1-2, with 7 bases fitting TRBD1. Germline V CDR1 and CDR2: SGHDT, YYEEEE. V was clipped by 4 bases and J by 4 bases; unmatched bases: 10. The CDR3 has 15 amino acids.

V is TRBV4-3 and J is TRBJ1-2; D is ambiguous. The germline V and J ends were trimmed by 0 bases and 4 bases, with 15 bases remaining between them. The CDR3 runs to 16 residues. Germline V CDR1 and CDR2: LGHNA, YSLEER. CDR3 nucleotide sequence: TGCGCCAGCAGCCAAGATCGGTTCGGGATCGGCTATGGCTACACCTTC. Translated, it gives CASSQDRFGIGYGYTF.

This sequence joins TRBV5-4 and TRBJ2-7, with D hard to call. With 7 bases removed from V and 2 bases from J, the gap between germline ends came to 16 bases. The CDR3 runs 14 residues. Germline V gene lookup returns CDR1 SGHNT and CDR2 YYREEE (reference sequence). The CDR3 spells CASADQKNPYEQYF. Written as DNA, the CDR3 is TGTGCCAGCGCGGATCAAAAAAACCCCTACGAGCAGTACTTC.

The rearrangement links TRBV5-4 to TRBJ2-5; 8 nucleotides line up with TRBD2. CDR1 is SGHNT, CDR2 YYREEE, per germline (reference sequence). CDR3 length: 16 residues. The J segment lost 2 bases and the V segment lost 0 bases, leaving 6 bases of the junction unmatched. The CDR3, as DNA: TGTGCCAGCAGCTTGGGGGGTAGCGGGACACAAGAGACCCAGTACTTC. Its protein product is CASSLGGSGTQETQYF.

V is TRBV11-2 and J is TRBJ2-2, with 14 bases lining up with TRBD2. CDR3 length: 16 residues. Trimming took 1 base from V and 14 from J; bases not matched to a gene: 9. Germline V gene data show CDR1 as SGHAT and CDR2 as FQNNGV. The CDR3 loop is CASSLAPGTSGGPLFF. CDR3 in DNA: TGTGCCAGCAGCTTAGCACCCGGGACTAGCGGGGGACCACTGTTTTTT.

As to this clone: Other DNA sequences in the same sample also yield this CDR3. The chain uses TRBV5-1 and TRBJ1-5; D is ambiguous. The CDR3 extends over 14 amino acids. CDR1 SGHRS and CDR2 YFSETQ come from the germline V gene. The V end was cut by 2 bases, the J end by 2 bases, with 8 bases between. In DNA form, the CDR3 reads TGCGCCAGCAGCTTATCCGGGGGCAATCAGCCCCAGCATTTT. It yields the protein CASSLSGGNQPQHF.

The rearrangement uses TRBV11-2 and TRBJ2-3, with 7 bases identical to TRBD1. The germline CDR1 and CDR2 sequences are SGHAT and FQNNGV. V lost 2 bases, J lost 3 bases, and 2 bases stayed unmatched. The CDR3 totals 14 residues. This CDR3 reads CASSLTTGTDTQYF. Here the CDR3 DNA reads TGTGCCAGCAGCTTAACGACAGGGACAGATACGCAGTATTTT.

This CDR3 reads CASSSPNEQFF. CDR3 bases: TGTGCCAGCAGCTCCCCGAATGAGCAGTTCTTC. The gene calls are TRBV7-9 and TRBJ2-1; D unclear. With 4 bases removed from V and 7 bases from J, the gap between germline ends came to 5 bases. The CDR3 is 11 residues long. In germline, CDR1 is SEHNR, CDR2 FQNEAQ (reference sequence).

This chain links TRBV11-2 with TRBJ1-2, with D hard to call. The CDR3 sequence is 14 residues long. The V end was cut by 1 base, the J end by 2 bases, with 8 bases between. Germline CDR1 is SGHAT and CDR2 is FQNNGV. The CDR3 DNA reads TGTGCCAGCAGCTTAGTCAGGAAAAACTATGGCTACACCTTC. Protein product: CASSLVRKNYGYTF.

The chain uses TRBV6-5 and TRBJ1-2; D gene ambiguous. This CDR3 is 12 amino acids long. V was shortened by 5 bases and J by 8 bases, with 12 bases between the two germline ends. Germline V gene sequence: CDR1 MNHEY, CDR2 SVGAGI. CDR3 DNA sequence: TGTGCCAGCAGTACGACTTCTTACGGCTACACCTTC. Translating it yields CASSTTSYGYTF.